The T cell receptor beta chain under discussion was sequenced for a study of cytomegalovirus exposure and HLA in healthy donors. About the research overall: Of all 400 or so donors who were genotyped, 75% to 90% belonged to the Caucasian-associated ancestry cluster.

Use of 60 Vbeta and 13 Jbeta primers characterized the PCR. The repertoire was sequenced with immunoSEQ multiplex PCR; TCRdb's copy has only in-frame clones and lacks some. The data show around 100,000 clones, nearly 80% seen once. This clonotype was obtained from a man aged 55 to 70 in good health and CMV-seropositive. The sequencing input was PBMCs.

The CDR3 loop is CASSNGLAGVSTTQYF. The CDR3 DNA is TGTGCCAGTAGCAACGGACTAGCGGGGGTTTCAACGACCCAGTACTTC. V usage is TRBV19 and J usage is TRBJ2-5; 13 bases agree with TRBD2. CDR1 is LNHDA and CDR2 is SQIVND in the germline V gene (reference sequence). V shed 6 bases, J shed 7 bases, and the junction held 11 bases outside the gene matches. CDR3 length equals 16 residues.